The next 31 T cell receptor beta chains were all read from a single sample in a study of identical twins. TCRdb used MiXCR to reprocess the 5' RACE reads, holding one entry per CDR3 protein. Of hundreds of thousands of distinct CDR3 sequences in the sample, roughly 6% were seen once. Sequencing input: naive T cells sorted from blood. These receptor sequences come from a man between 18 and 29 years old in good health.

This clonotype was counted ten times or more. The chain has TRBV25-1 and TRBJ2-5, with 11 bases that match TRBD2. Per the germline V gene, CDR1 is MGHDK and CDR2 is SYGVNS. The length of the CDR3 is 15 residues. The J segment lost 5 bases and the V segment lost 3 bases, leaving 5 bases of the junction unmatched. CDR3 coding DNA: TGTGCCAGCAGTGAGGGTAGCGGGAGGGCCGAGACCCAGTACTTC. Amino acids: CASSEGSGRAETQYF.

This clonotype was counted many times. This chain joins TRBV6-1 and TRBJ2-2, with D tentatively TRBD1 or TRBD2 (5 bases each). Trimming shortened V by 6 bases and J by 5 bases, and 10 bases separated the two germline ends. CDR3 length equals 13 residues. Germline-derived CDR1 and CDR2 are MNHNS and SASEGT. The CDR3 spells CASSRAGTGELFF. CDR3 DNA sequence: TGTGCCAGCAGCAGGGCGGGTACCGGGGAGCTGTTTTTT.

This clonotype has a count of ten or more. The CDR3 DNA is TGCGCCAGCAGCCTGACCGGGACAGGGAGGGATTGGACCGGGGAGCTGTTTTTT. This codes for CASSLTGTGRDWTGELFF. The rearrangement joins TRBV5-1 to TRBJ2-2; TRBD1 matches 9 bases. J gave up 5 bases and V 4 bases, and 15 bases lay outside the gene matches. Germline CDR1 is SGHRS and CDR2 is YFSETQ. This CDR3 has 18 amino acids.

This clonotype was observed a few times. The V call is TRBV5-1, the J call TRBJ2-3, with 11 bases aligning to TRBD2. CDR3 length: 20 amino acids. CDR1 SGHRS and CDR2 YFSETQ come from the germline V gene. V was clipped by 3 bases and J by 0 bases; unmatched bases: 15. CDR3 DNA: TGCGCCAGCAGCTCATTGACTAGCGGGATTACTCGATTTAGCACAGATACGCAGTATTTT. Residues: CASSSLTSGITRFSTDTQYF.

This clonotype was counted at least ten times. CDR3: CASSLWPQNSPLHF. The CDR3 DNA is TGTGCCAGCAGTTTATGGCCGCAAAATTCACCCCTCCACTTT. The chain recombines TRBV28 with TRBJ1-6; D remains unclear. Germline V gene data show CDR1 as MDHEN and CDR2 as SYDVKM. This CDR3 is built from 14 residues. Trimming pared 0 bases from V and 7 bases from J, leaving 7 bases between.

The table lists this clonotype with many counts. The chain joins TRBV12-3 or TRBV12-4 to TRBJ2-2, with D unresolved. Trimming removed 4 bases at V and 7 bases at J, with 13 bases between. This CDR3 comprises 14 residues. CDR3 nucleotides: TGTGCCAGCAGTTCTGGATCGGAATACGGGGAGCTGTTTTTT. Translating gives CASSSGSEYGELFF.

This sequence joins TRBV30 and TRBJ2-7; D is undetermined. This CDR3 contains 13 residues. Per the germline V gene, CDR1 is GTSNPN and CDR2 is SVGIG (reference sequence). With 2 bases removed from V and 3 bases from J, the gap between germline ends came to 11 bases. The CDR3 DNA is TGTGCCTGGAGTTTCGGGCCCCTCTACGAGCAGTACTTC. Encoded protein: CAWSFGPLYEQYF.

CDR3 sequence reads: CASSLALRQGRATNEKLFF. CDR3 DNA: TGTGCCAGCAGCTTAGCGCTGAGGCAGGGGAGGGCAACTAATGAAAAACTGTTTTTT. V usage is TRBV11-1 and J usage is TRBJ1-4; D perhaps matches TRBD1 (6 bases). This CDR3 is built from 19 residues. The germline gives CDR1 SGHAT, CDR2 FQDESV (reference sequence). The V end was cut by 0 bases, the J end by 0 bases, with 17 bases between.

In this sample, this clonotype turned up many times. The chain combines TRBV28 with TRBJ1-4; possible D gene TRBD1, 5 bases. Germline CDR1 MDHEN, CDR2 SYDVKM. CDR3 size: 14 residues. V lost 3 bases to trimming and J lost 8 bases, with 13 bases between them. CDR3 sequence: CASSFPGSLEKLFF. The CDR3 bases are TGTGCCAGCAGTTTCCCAGGGTCTTTGGAAAAACTGTTTTTT.

At least ten counts were recorded for this clonotype. The chain recombines TRBV9 with TRBJ2-4; TRBD1 matches 10 bases. CDR3 size: 17 residues. From germline, CDR1 is SGDLS and CDR2 YYNGEE. With 3 bases clipped from V and 5 bases from J, the junction kept 11 bases outside the gene matches. CDR3 loop: CASSADFGTGAQNIQYF. The CDR3 coding sequence is TGTGCCAGCAGCGCCGATTTTGGGACAGGGGCCCAAAACATTCAGTACTTC.

The chain links TRBV5-5 to TRBJ2-5; D remains unclear. V was cut by 0 bases and J by 2 bases, with 11 bases left in between. In germline, CDR1 is SGHKS, CDR2 YYEKEE (reference sequence). This CDR3 has 15 amino acids. CDR3 DNA: TGTGCCAGCAGCTTGGCCGTCGGTCTACAAGAGACCCAGTACTTC. Translated, it gives CASSLAVGLQETQYF.

The sample holds a few counts of this clonotype. CDR3 coding DNA: TGTGCCAGCAGCCCACTATGGGATAACTATGGCTACACCTTC. Translation gives CASSPLWDNYGYTF. The chain has TRBV7-2 and TRBJ1-2; D remains unclear. The CDR3 has 14 residues. Trimming cost V 5 bases and J 1 base, with 11 bases left between them. Germline V gene data show CDR1 as SGHTA and CDR2 as FQGNSA.

This clonotype was found many times. This chain connects TRBV12-3 or TRBV12-4 to TRBJ2-2; no firm D call. This CDR3 has 16 amino acids. Trimming cost V 3 bases and J 0 bases, with 11 bases left between them. The DNA for the CDR3 is TGTGCCAGCAGTTTCGGTCCCACGACGAACACCGGGGAGCTGTTTTTT. Its translation is CASSFGPTTNTGELFF.

This rearrangement joins TRBV3-1 to TRBJ2-7; D unclear. Germline values: CDR1 LGHDT, CDR2 YNNKEL (reference sequence). V shed 1 base and J shed 4 bases, with 8 bases lying between them. CDR3 size: 13 residues. The CDR3 loop reads CASSQGQLYEQYV. The CDR3 DNA reads as TGTGCCAGCAGCCAAGGACAACTATACGAGCAGTACGTC.

The sample holds many counts of this clonotype. V usage is TRBV28 and J usage is TRBJ1-1; D ambiguous. This CDR3 is 14 amino acids long. The V end lost 5 bases, the J end lost 7 bases, and 17 bases lay between the germline ends. In germline, CDR1 is MDHEN, CDR2 SYDVKM. CDR3: CASSPNGFFREAFF. In DNA, the CDR3 is TGTGCCAGCAGTCCGAACGGGTTCTTCCGTGAAGCTTTCTTT. The complete variable domain, with remaining parts taken from reference TRBV28 and TRBJ1-1, reads DVKVTQSSRYLVKRTGEKVFLECVQDMDHENMFWYRQDPGLGLRLIYFSYDVKMKEKGDIPEGYSVSREKKERFSLILESASTNQTSMYLCASSPNGFFREAFFGQGTRLTVV.

There are many counts of this clonotype. This chain connects TRBV27 to TRBJ1-2, with D unresolved. V was shortened by 6 bases and J by 3 bases, with 11 bases between the two germline ends. Germline assignment: CDR1 MNHEY and CDR2 SMNVEV (reference sequence). The CDR3 is 13 amino acids. The CDR3 reads CASSPTADYGYTF. The CDR3 nucleotides read TGTGCCAGCAGCCCGACCGCTGACTATGGCTACACCTTC.

The chain uses TRBV7-7 and TRBJ2-2; D is undetermined. V was clipped by 1 base and J by 4 bases, with 10 bases between them. The germline V gene has CDR1 SSHAT and CDR2 FNYEAQ (reference sequence). The CDR3 is made up of 15 amino acids. CDR3 DNA sequence: TGTGCCAGCAGCTTAGATCCTTTTTCCACCGGGGAGCTGTTTTTT. Its protein product is CASSLDPFSTGELFF.

This clonotype was seen many times. The genes are TRBV29-1 and TRBJ2-3, with D possibly TRBD1 on 6 matching bases. Germline CDR1 SQVTM, CDR2 ANQGSEA. V shed 4 bases and J shed 1 base, with 9 bases lying between them. The CDR3 runs to 13 residues. DNA for the CDR3: TGCAGCGTTGGACAGGTCGGCACAGATACGCAGTATTTT. Its protein is CSVGQVGTDTQYF.

This clonotype was found many times. This sequence joins TRBV12-3 or TRBV12-4 and TRBJ1-3; weak D call: TRBD1 (5 bases). The ends were cut back, 8 bases at V and 0 bases at J, with 11 bases in the middle. There are 14 residues in the CDR3. DNA of the CDR3: TGTGCCAGCCGCTACAGGATCTCTGGAAACACCATATATTTT. Translating it yields CASRYRISGNTIYF.

This clonotype has ten or more counts. The genes are TRBV6-6 and TRBJ2-3; D is unresolved. Germline V gene lookup returns CDR1 MNHNY and CDR2 SVGAGI (reference sequence). The V end was cut by 7 bases, the J end by 3 bases, with 11 bases between. The CDR3 runs 13 residues. The CDR3, as DNA: TGTGCCAGCACCCCAGGCGCAACAGATACGCAGTATTTT. Its translation is CASTPGATDTQYF.

The sample holds a few counts of this clonotype. This chain connects TRBV4-3 to TRBJ2-1, with 11 bases aligning to TRBD2. The CDR3 totals 14 residues. The germline CDR1 and CDR2 sequences are LGHNA and YSLEER. The ends lost 5 bases at V and 10 bases at J; junction bases unmatched: 7. CDR3 DNA: TGCGCCAGCAGCGTAACTAGACTAGCGGGAGAGCAGTTCTTC. Protein sequence: CASSVTRLAGEQFF.

The chain links TRBV18 to TRBJ1-3; TRBD1 might be the D (5 bases). The ends were cut back, 5 bases at V and 1 base at J, with 12 bases in the middle. The CDR3 has 15 residues. CDR1 and CDR2 (germline): KGHSH, LQKENI. The CDR3 bases are TGTGCCAGCTCAGCCAGGGCGGAATCTGGAAACACCATATATTTT. This encodes CASSARAESGNTIYF.

The rearrangement joins TRBV11-2 to TRBJ2-3; 9 nucleotides line up with TRBD2. The length of the CDR3 is 16 residues. V shed 3 bases, J shed 4 bases, and the junction held 8 bases outside the gene matches. Germline V gene sequence: CDR1 SGHAT, CDR2 FQNNGV. The CDR3 bases are TGTGCCAGCAGCTTCTCGCGGACTAGCGAGGCAGATACGCAGTATTTT. Protein product: CASSFSRTSEADTQYF.

This clonotype showed up just a few times. The chain recombines TRBV3-1 with TRBJ1-3, with TRBD1 matching 7 bases. The CDR3 consists of 15 residues. V lost 5 bases to trimming and J lost 3 bases; unmatched junction nucleotides: 7. Germline V gene lookup returns CDR1 LGHDT and CDR2 YNNKEL (reference sequence). The CDR3 DNA follows: TGTGCCAGCAGCATAACAGGGGCCTATGGAAACACCATATATTTT. Translation: CASSITGAYGNTIYF. The variable domain in full, with the rest retrieved from reference TRBV3-1 and TRBJ1-3, is DTAVSQTPKYLVTQMGNDKSIKCEQNLGHDTMYWYKQDSKKFLKIMFSYNNKELIINETVPNRFSPKSPDKAHLNLHINSLELGDSAVYFCASSITGAYGNTIYFGEGSWLTVV.

This chain uses TRBV5-1 with TRBJ2-3; D is possibly TRBD1 or TRBD2 (5 bases each). CDR3 size: 16 residues. Trimming took off 2 bases at V and 6 bases at J, with 19 bases between the two ends. CDR1 is SGHRS and CDR2 is YFSETQ in the germline V gene. The CDR3 nucleotides are TGCGCCAGCAGCTTTAGTCCCGGGACGGCCACGGATACGCAGTATTTT. Translation: CASSFSPGTATDTQYF. The full variable domain, rest sourced from reference TRBV5-1 and TRBJ2-3, is KAGVTQTPRYLIKTRGQQVTLSCSPISGHRSVSWYQQTPGQGLQFLFEYFSETQRNKGNFPGRFSGRQFSNSRSEMNVSTLELGDSALYLCASSFSPGTATDTQYFGPGTRLTVL.

This clonotype was seen ten or more times. One end of the junction varies from germline; a read error may be responsible. V gene TRBV12-3 or TRBV12-4 combines with J gene TRBJ1-1; a weak D match, TRBD1 (5 bases). The CDR3 totals 15 residues. The CDR3 nucleotides are TGTGCCAGCCGTTTAGGCCCTGGGGGGGAAACTGAAGCTTTCTTT. Protein product: CASRLGPGGETEAFF.

J is TRBJ2-7 and V is TRBV14; the D gene could be TRBD1 or TRBD2 (5 bases each). Germline CDR1 is SGHDN and CDR2 is FVKESK. The CDR3 length is 15 residues. With 0 bases removed from V and 3 bases from J, the gap between germline ends came to 12 bases. CDR3 region: CASSQETGPFYEQYF. The CDR3 coding sequence is TGTGCCAGCAGCCAAGAAACGGGACCGTTCTACGAGCAGTACTTC.

This clonotype has at least ten counts. The chain links TRBV12-3 or TRBV12-4 to TRBJ1-1; D may be TRBD1 (6 bases). CDR3 length: 13 residues. V was clipped by 3 bases and J by 5 bases, with 10 bases between them. CDR3 coding DNA: TGTGCCAGCAGTTTTTCGAGGGGGACTGAAGCTTTCTTT. Translated: CASSFSRGTEAFF.

This clonotype has a handful of counts. V and J are TRBV18 and TRBJ2-2; 10 positions match TRBD1. The germline V gene encodes CDR1 KGHSH and CDR2 LQKENI. J lost 2 bases, V lost 4 bases, and 4 bases had no gene match. The CDR3 covers 16 residues. CDR3 DNA: TGTGCCAGCTCACAACGGGACAGGGGAAACACCGGGGAGCTGTTTTTT. Translating gives CASSQRDRGNTGELFF.

This clonotype was counted at least ten times. The chain links TRBV6-2 or TRBV6-3 to TRBJ2-7; D is uncertain. The CDR3 runs 16 residues. Germline assignment: CDR1 MNHEY and CDR2 SVGEGT. V lost 0 bases to trimming and J lost 0 bases, with 12 bases between them. The CDR3 is CASSYSPGLLSYEQYF. The DNA for the CDR3 is TGTGCCAGCAGTTACTCGCCCGGGCTCCTCTCCTACGAGCAGTACTTC.

This clonotype was seen repeatedly, ten times or more. The chain carries TRBV9 and TRBJ1-1; no firm D call. Germline V gene lookup returns CDR1 SGDLS and CDR2 YYNGEE. The CDR3 is 13 amino acids. The V end lost 0 bases, the J end lost 5 bases, and 8 bases lay between the germline ends. CDR3: CASSVVGRTEAFF. CDR3 DNA: TGTGCCAGCAGCGTAGTGGGGAGGACTGAAGCTTTCTTT.